This TCR beta chain is from a study of T cells in Graves' hyperthyroidism and ophthalmopathy. This clonotype was observed at least ten times. Its antigen is undetermined. TCR beta CDR3 regions were amplified from RNA. HTBI primers were the set used in a first-round RT-PCR of the TCR CDR3. TCRdb reanalysed the multiplex PCR reads using MiXCR and keeps one entry per CDR3 protein. The sample contains about 280,000 distinct CDR3 sequences, less than 30% of which appear only once. There are 16 residues in the CDR3. Losses at the gene ends were 5 bases for V and 5 bases for J; bases not matched to a gene: 10. The germline CDR1 and CDR2 sequences are MGHDK and SYGVNS. Findings and caveats of the study: By a 13 V-J model, ophthalmopathy was set apart from stable hyperthyroidism.

The chain employs TRBV25-1 and TRBJ2-2; 8 positions agree with TRBD2. Input material: blood. This TCR came from a man aged 40-55 years with Graves' hyperthyroidism that later progressed to Graves' ophthalmopathy. In DNA, the CDR3 is TGTGCCAGCAGTCCCCAAAGACTAGCGATAACCGGGGAGCTGTTTTTT. Its protein is CASSPQRLAITGELFF.